Each of the 28 T cell receptor beta chains below was sequenced from the same sample in a study of blood T cell repertoires in COVID-19. Sequencing was performed with immunoSEQ multiplex PCR; in TCRdb, only in-frame clones are kept and a portion is missing. The sample consists of roughly 190,000 clones, about 87% of them appearing once. The sequenced sample was peripheral blood. The source of these receptors is a man between 18 and 35 years old with active or convalescent COVID-19.

The rearrangement joins TRBV5-5 to TRBJ2-1; D is possibly TRBD1 (5 bases). Trimming stripped 1 base from V and 6 bases from J, with 14 bases between. The germline CDR1 and CDR2 sequences are SGHKS and YYEKEE (reference sequence). This CDR3 comprises 15 residues. CDR3 nucleotide sequence: TGTGCCAGCAGCTTGATGGACAACGGACGCAATGAGCAGTTCTTC. This translates into CASSLMDNGRNEQFF.

This chain links TRBV2 with TRBJ1-4; TRBD1 might be the D (5 bases). CDR3 length equals 15 residues. The germline CDR1 and CDR2 sequences are SNHLY and FYNNEI. V lost 6 bases and J lost 0, with 11 bases in between. The CDR3 spells CASRTGLATNEKLFF. The CDR3 coding sequence is TGTGCCAGCAGAACAGGCCTAGCAACTAATGAAAAACTGTTTTTT.

The chain is built from TRBV28 and TRBJ2-1, with 7 bases fitting TRBD2. This CDR3 region has 14 residues. With 1 base clipped from V and 4 bases from J, the junction kept 1 base outside the gene matches. Germline V gene sequence: CDR1 MDHEN, CDR2 SYDVKM. The CDR3 is CASSLSGGYNEQFF. CDR3 bases: TGTGCCAGCAGTTTATCCGGGGGGTACAATGAGCAGTTCTTC.

The chain joins TRBV2 to TRBJ2-3, with 12 nucleotides matching TRBD2. Per germline, CDR1 SNHLY and CDR2 FYNNEI. After removal of 2 bases from V and 0 bases from J, the junction contained 12 bases not matched to a gene. The CDR3 is 20 amino acids. CDR3 protein: CASSETATSGRLGSTDTQYF. In nucleotides, the CDR3 is TGTGCCAGCAGTGAAACTGCGACTAGCGGGAGATTAGGGAGCACAGATACGCAGTATTTT.

V gene TRBV2 combines with J gene TRBJ1-5; D gene unclear. CDR3 length equals 13 residues. Trimming removed 3 bases from V and 6 bases from J, with 9 bases in between. Germline V gene lookup returns CDR1 SNHLY and CDR2 FYNNEI. CDR3 DNA: TGTGCCAGCAGTGAGGAGTTGGGTCAGCCCCAGCATTTT. It specifies CASSEELGQPQHF.

This rearrangement joins TRBV27 to TRBJ2-3, with 8 bases matching TRBD2. CDR1 is MNHEY, CDR2 SMNVEV, per germline (reference sequence). The CDR3 runs to 13 residues. The ends lost 5 bases at V and 8 bases at J; junction bases unmatched: 6. CDR3 in DNA: TGTGCCAGCAGTCTTATCGGGGGGGGTACGCAGTATTTT. This sequence encodes CASSLIGGGTQYF.

This chain connects TRBV11-3 to TRBJ2-5; no clear D gene. CDR1 and CDR2 from the germline V gene are SGHNT and YENEEA. This CDR3 is built from 13 residues. Between the trimmed V and J ends, which lost 2 bases and 5 bases, there was a span of 9 bases. CDR3 amino acids: CASSLLEWETQYF. The CDR3 nucleotides read TGTGCCAGCAGCTTATTGGAGTGGGAGACCCAGTACTTC.

The chain has TRBV19 and TRBJ2-7; D is perhaps TRBD2 (6 bases). Trimming shortened V by 3 bases and J by 7 bases, and 16 bases separated the two germline ends. The germline CDR1 and CDR2 sequences are LNHDA and SQIVND (reference sequence). This CDR3 contains 14 residues. CDR3 region: CASSIWGAGGEQYF. CDR3 DNA sequence: TGTGCCAGTAGTATTTGGGGAGCGGGTGGAGAGCAGTACTTC.

A remark on this clone: A junction boundary mismatches the germline segment, possibly from a read error. This chain links TRBV7-7 with TRBJ2-3; D remains unclear. From germline, CDR1 is SSHAT and CDR2 FNYEAQ (reference sequence). This CDR3 is 15 amino acids long. CDR3 loop: CASSLGHGGVDTQYF. The CDR3 DNA follows: TGTGCTAGCAGCTTAGGTCACGGCGGCGTAGATACGCAGTATTTT. Complete variable domain (other parts from reference TRBV7-7 and TRBJ2-3): GAGVSQSPRYKVTKRGQDVTLRCDPISSHATLYWYQQALGQGPEFLTYFNYEAQPDKSGLPSDRFSAERPEGSISTLTIQRTEQRDSAMYRCASSLGHGGVDTQYFGPGTRLTVL.

The chain couples TRBV12-3 or TRBV12-4 to TRBJ1-1; D may be TRBD1 (5 bases). Between the trimmed V and J ends, which lost 4 bases and 1 base, there was a span of 7 bases. This CDR3 region has 13 residues. CDR3 nucleotide sequence: TGTGCCAGCAGTTGGAGGGGGAACACTGAAGCTTTCTTT. This encodes CASSWRGNTEAFF.

The chain combines TRBV4-3 with TRBJ1-3, with D possibly matching TRBD1 (5 bases). The length of the CDR3 is 13 residues. CDR1 is LGHNA and CDR2 is YSLEER in the germline V gene. V was shortened by 3 bases and J by 4 bases, with 7 bases between the two germline ends. Here the CDR3 reads CASSQGRGNTIYF. The DNA of the CDR3 is TGCGCCAGCAGCCAGGGGCGGGGAAACACCATATATTTT.

The chain links TRBV6-2 or TRBV6-3 to TRBJ1-2; D not certain. The germline CDR1 and CDR2 sequences are MNHEY and SVGEGT. The CDR3 loop spans 13 amino acids. V lost 0 bases and J lost 6, with 8 bases in between. CDR3 in amino acids: CASSYSSGNGYTF. The CDR3 DNA sequence: TGTGCCAGCAGTTACTCGTCAGGAAATGGCTACACCTTC.

The rearrangement uses TRBV3-1 (or the pseudogene TRBV3-2) and TRBJ2-5; 11 bases match TRBD1. The CDR3 contains 17 residues. Trimming cost V 4 bases and J 7 bases; bases outside gene matches: 14. CDR1 LGHDT and CDR2 YNNKEL come from the germline V gene (reference sequence). For the CDR3, the DNA is TGTGCCAGCAGCCGTAACGCGGGACAGGGGGAAATATGGACCCAGTACTTC. Encoded protein: CASSRNAGQGEIWTQYF.

The J gene is TRBJ1-1, the V gene TRBV21-1; TRBD1 is the table's D call and was not checked against the DNA. TRBV21-1 is a documented pseudogene. The CDR3 covers 13 residues. For the CDR3, the DNA is TGTGCCAGCAGCTCGACACCCGGTTATGAAGCTTTCTTT. Translating gives CASSSTPGYEAFF.

Regarding this clone: The same CDR3 is also encoded by other DNA sequences in this sample. This rearrangement joins TRBV5-1 to TRBJ1-2, with a tentative D call TRBD1 (5 bases). This CDR3 comprises 13 residues. Germline CDR1 reads SGHRS; CDR2 reads YFSETQ. Trimming cost V 2 bases and J 1 base, with 6 bases left between them. The CDR3 spells CASSFDSNYGYTF. CDR3 bases: TGCGCCAGCAGCTTTGACAGTAACTATGGCTACACCTTC.

This clone appeared a single time. The rearrangement joins TRBV28 to TRBJ1-2; possibly TRBD1 for D (6 bases). The V end lost 3 bases, the J end lost 6 bases, and 11 bases lay between the germline ends. This CDR3 is 13 amino acids long. Germline V gene data show CDR1 as MDHEN and CDR2 as SYDVKM. Here the CDR3 DNA reads TGTGCCAGCAGTTTCCAAGGGACACATGGCTACACCTTC. Translating it yields CASSFQGTHGYTF.

The gene calls are TRBV7-9 and TRBJ2-2; TRBD1 is a possible D gene (5 bases). This CDR3 has 16 amino acids. The ends were cut back, 5 bases at V and 1 base at J, with 14 bases in the middle. CDR1 and CDR2 from the germline V gene are SEHNR and FQNEAQ (reference sequence). CDR3 sequence (DNA): TGTGCCAGCAGCCCCGAAAGACAGTTGAACACCGGGGAGCTGTTTTTT. It is translated as CASSPERQLNTGELFF.

The J gene is TRBJ2-7, the V gene TRBV7-9; D unclear. The CDR3 runs to 15 residues. V lost 2 bases to trimming and J lost 4 bases, with 15 bases between them. Germline loops: CDR1 SEHNR, CDR2 FQNEAQ (reference sequence). The CDR3 spells CASSLLIGVGYEQYF. The DNA of the CDR3 is TGTGCCAGCAGCTTACTCATCGGAGTCGGATACGAGCAGTACTTC.

This chain uses TRBV7-2 with TRBJ2-1; a possible D gene is TRBD2 (5 bases). Germline V gene lookup returns CDR1 SGHTA and CDR2 FQGNSA. The CDR3 loop spans 15 amino acids. Between the trimmed V and J ends, which lost 5 bases and 2 bases, there was a span of 13 bases. The CDR3, as DNA: TGTGCCAGCAGCCACACTAGAGAGGCCTACAATGAGCAGTTCTTC. Its protein product is CASSHTREAYNEQFF. Using reference TRBV7-2 and TRBJ2-1 for the parts outside the CDR3, the full variable domain is GAGVSQSPSNKVTEKGKDVELRCDPISGHTALYWYRQSLGQGLEFLIYFQGNSAPDKSGLPSDRFSAERTGGSVSTLTIQRTQQEDSAVYLCASSHTREAYNEQFFGPGTRLTVL.

The chain is built from TRBV19 and TRBJ1-6; D might be TRBD1 (6 bases). With 5 bases removed from V and 5 bases from J, the gap between germline ends came to 13 bases. The CDR3 consists of 15 residues. Germline V lookup: CDR1 LNHDA, CDR2 SQIVND (reference sequence). The CDR3 reads CASSLQGGDNSPLHF. Written as DNA, the CDR3 is TGTGCCAGTAGTCTACAGGGAGGGGATAATTCACCCCTCCACTTT.

The gene calls are TRBV2 and TRBJ1-3, with D uncertain. Trimming took off 8 bases at V and 3 bases at J, with 23 bases between the two ends. This CDR3 comprises 17 residues. Germline CDR1 SNHLY, CDR2 FYNNEI. The CDR3 nucleotides read TGTGCCAGCGTTTCTCGGGAGCAGGAAGTTAGTGGAAACACCATATATTTT. Protein product: CASVSREQEVSGNTIYF. The full variable domain, rest sourced from reference TRBV2 and TRBJ1-3, is EPEVTQTPSHQVTQMGQEVILRCVPISNHLYFYWYRQILGQKVEFLVSFYNNEISEKSEIFDDQFSVERPDGSNFTLKIRSTKLEDSAMYFCASVSREQEVSGNTIYFGEGSWLTVV.

The CDR3 loop is CASSKGGRDSSGNTIYF. Written as DNA, the CDR3 is TGTGCCAGCAGCAAAGGAGGCCGGGACAGCTCTGGAAACACCATATATTTT. This chain uses TRBV21-1 with TRBJ1-3; TRBD1 is the table's D call and was not checked against the DNA. TRBV21-1 counts as a pseudogene. The CDR3 spans 17 residues.

The V call is TRBV19, the J call TRBJ2-7; 8 nucleotides align to TRBD1. CDR1 and CDR2 (germline): LNHDA, SQIVND (reference sequence). The CDR3 has 13 residues. The V gene end was trimmed by 3 bases and the J gene end by 7 bases; junction bases not matched to a gene: 5. The CDR3 nucleotides are TGTGCCAGTAGTATGCAGGGGGCGGGGGAGCAGTACTTC. Its protein product is CASSMQGAGEQYF.

The genes are TRBV3-1 (or the pseudogene TRBV3-2) and TRBJ1-1; 8 bases align to TRBD1. Germline CDR1 and CDR2: LGHDT and YNNKEL (reference sequence). V gave up 3 bases and J gave up 7 bases; unmatched junction bases: 4. The CDR3 is made up of 13 amino acids. CDR3 sequence reads: CASSHTGGGEAFF. The CDR3 region has the DNA TGTGCCAGCAGCCATACAGGGGGAGGTGAAGCTTTCTTT.

The V gene is TRBV27, the J gene TRBJ2-1; D call uncertain. Germline V CDR1 and CDR2: MNHEY, SMNVEV (reference sequence). This CDR3 region has 16 residues. V was trimmed by 5 bases and J by 1 base, leaving 15 bases between them. The DNA of the CDR3 is TGTGCCAGCAGTAAGTTGGGCGTCATATCCTACAATGAGCAGTTCTTC. Its translation: CASSKLGVISYNEQFF.

This clone appeared a few times. The CDR3 nucleotides are TGTGCCAGCAGTCGACAGGGAGGTAATGTTGAAGCTTTCTTT. The encoded protein is CASSRQGGNVEAFF. The V call is TRBV28, the J call TRBJ1-1; 7 positions match TRBD1. Looked up from germline, CDR1 is MDHEN and CDR2 is SYDVKM. This CDR3 is 14 amino acids long. V trimming: 5 bases; J trimming: 7 bases; junction bases outside the gene matches: 10.

This clone was counted once. Germline and junction disagree at one end, which may indicate a read error. V is TRBV3-1 (or the pseudogene TRBV3-2) and J is TRBJ1-3; the D gene is possibly TRBD1 (5 bases). Germline CDR1 is LGHDT and CDR2 is YNNKEL (reference sequence). This CDR3 is built from 14 residues. This chain's CDR3 is CAGSQGLAGNTIYF. CDR3 nucleotides: TGTGCCGGCAGCCAGGGCTTGGCCGGAAACACCATATATTTT.

The chain recombines TRBV13 with TRBJ2-7, with 9 bases lining up with TRBD1. This CDR3 region has 15 residues. Per the germline V gene, CDR1 is PRHDT and CDR2 is FYEKMQ (reference sequence). V lost 5 bases and J lost 6; bases outside the gene matches: 11. The DNA for the CDR3 is TGTGCCAGCAGCCAATCGGGACAGGGATTCTCCGAGCAGTACGTC. Protein: CASSQSGQGFSEQYV.